This T cell receptor beta chain was identified during a study of CD8+ T cells in alopecia areata. The study's findings and limits: Patients showed less clear TCR sequence sharing than mice, possibly partly because of HLA diversity.

This clone was recorded at least ten times. The antigen remains unidentified. Any gene name here is a mouse gene name. The CDR3 end is not reached by the read, which stops 4 residues before it; the germline J gene fills it in. RNA, once extracted, was reverse transcribed into cDNA for use as the sequencing template. TCRdb's table, derived via immunoSEQ multiplex PCR, lists solely in-frame clones and lacks some. The repertoire consists of about 270,000 clones, none detected only once. Markers used for sorting pooled cutaneous lymph node cells were CD4, CD8alpha, NKG2D, NKG2ACE and others. The CDR3 runs to 18 residues. The V gene's germline CDR1 is FNHDT and CDR2 SITEND (reference sequence). Unmatched junction bases numbered 12, after V lost 5 bases and J lost 1 base.

V gene TRBV19 combines with J gene TRBJ2-2, with 9 bases matching TRBD1. This TCR was recovered from a C3H/HeJ mouse with alopecia areata. The mice in this strain carry MHC haplotype H2-k. The specimen was CD4+ T cells sorted from a lymph node. The sequenced CDR3 bases are TGTGCCAGCAGGACCCCCGGGACAGGGCCGAAAAACACCGGG. Translation: CASRTPGTGPKNTG. The full-length CDR3 reads as CASRTPGTGPKNTGQLYF.